This is a list of T cell receptor beta chains from one sample in a study of blood T cell repertoires in COVID-19. The repertoire was sequenced with immunoSEQ multiplex PCR; TCRdb's copy has only in-frame clones and lacks some. The sample has about 230,000 clones, more than 65% seen once. The sample was peripheral blood. The receptors derive from a woman older than 75 with acute or convalescent COVID-19. The CDR3 runs from the conserved cysteine through the conserved F or W. The D gene is left open where the match is weak. Clone sizes are given selectively: once, few, many, or a class where the clone is expanded.

V gene	J gene	clone size	CDR3 length	D gene	CDR3 protein	CDR3 DNA
TRBV3-1/TRBV3-2	TRBJ1-6	few	13	TRBD1	CATADRANSPLHF	TGTGCCACCGCGGACAGGGCTAATTCACCCCTCCACTTT
TRBV18	TRBJ2-2	NA	17	TRBD1	CASSPVGQLTNTGELFF	TGTGCCAGCTCACCGGTGGGACAGCTAACGAACACCGGGGAGCTGTTTTTT
TRBV7-9	TRBJ1-1	NA	15	NA	CASSLAGGLNTEAFF	TGTGCCAGCAGCTTAGCGGGAGGACTGAACACTGAAGCTTTCTTT
TRBV19	TRBJ2-3	NA	15	NA	CASSIQTGSTDTQYF	TGTGCCAGTAGTATTCAAACAGGGAGTACAGATACGCAGTATTTT
TRBV5-1	TRBJ2-7	NA	14	NA	CASSPPYSLYEQYF	TGCGCCAGCAGCCCACCCTACTCCTTATACGAGCAGTACTTC
TRBV6-2/TRBV6-3	TRBJ2-5	NA	14	TRBD1	CASSSGGAGETQYF	TGTGCCAGCAGCTCAGGGGGCGCGGGAGAGACCCAGTACTTC
TRBV5-1	TRBJ2-1	NA	15	TRBD2	CASSGRAGGPNEQFF	TGCGCCAGCAGTGGTCGGGCGGGAGGACCGAATGAGCAGTTCTTC
TRBV15	TRBJ1-5	NA	13	NA	CATSGGAYQPQHF	TGTGCCACCAGCGGCGGGGCGTATCAGCCCCAGCATTTT
TRBV11-3	TRBJ1-2	NA	18	TRBD1	CASSLDAARGQVNYGYTF	TGTGCCAGCAGCTTAGATGCAGCCAGGGGGCAGGTGAACTATGGCTACACCTTC
TRBV5-1	TRBJ2-7	NA	14	NA	CASSLAGGPYEQYF	TGCGCCAGCAGCTTGGCCGGAGGACCCTACGAGCAGTACTTC
TRBV18	TRBJ1-2	once	14	NA	CASSPGPENYGYTF	TGTGCCAGCTCACCAGGCCCGGAGAACTATGGCTACACCTTC
TRBV4-1	TRBJ1-4	once	14	TRBD1	CASRKGASNEKLFF	TGCGCCAGCAGGAAGGGGGCCTCCAATGAAAAACTGTTTTTT
TRBV14	TRBJ2-3	NA	13	NA	CASSRGRADTQYF	TGTGCCAGCAGCCGGGGGCGGGCAGATACGCAGTATTTT
TRBV5-1	TRBJ2-7	NA	14	NA	CASSSSRGSYEQYF	TGCGCCAGCAGCTCTTCCAGGGGCTCCTACGAGCAGTACTTC
TRBV5-1	TRBJ1-1	NA	14	TRBD1	CASSFGQADGEAFF	TGCGCCAGCAGCTTCGGACAGGCCGATGGTGAAGCTTTCTTT
TRBV2	TRBJ1-2	NA	15	NA	CASSTGTPTGYGYTF	TGTGCCAGCAGTACCGGGACTCCAACGGGCTATGGCTACACCTTC
TRBV25-1	TRBJ1-2	NA	16	NA	CASSEWGQVKGYGYTF	TGTGCCAGCAGTGAATGGGGGCAGGTAAAAGGGTATGGCTACACCTTC
TRBV7-8	TRBJ1-3	NA	16	TRBD1	CASSLGGQVSGNTIYF	TGTGCCAGCAGCTTAGGGGGACAGGTCTCTGGAAACACCATATATTTT
TRBV7-2	TRBJ2-3	NA	18	TRBD2	CASSLQRLAGASTDTQYF	TGTGCCAGCAGCCTCCAACGGCTAGCGGGAGCCTCCACAGATACGCAGTATTTT
TRBV9	TRBJ1-2	NA	17	TRBD1	CASSASLEQGVYHGYTF	TGTGCCAGCAGCGCAAGCTTGGAACAGGGGGTATATCATGGCTACACCTTC
TRBV19	TRBJ1-2	once	15	NA	CASSIAEGRGYGYTF	TGTGCCAGTAGTATAGCCGAGGGAAGGGGGTATGGCTACACCTTC
TRBV7-2	TRBJ2-1	NA	13	NA	CASSLQSYNEQFF	TGTGCCAGCAGCCTGCAGTCCTACAATGAGCAGTTCTTC
TRBV2	TRBJ2-1	NA	14	NA	CASSERTSYNEQFF	TGTGCCAGCAGTGAAAGAACTAGCTACAATGAGCAGTTCTTC
TRBV3-1/TRBV3-2	TRBJ1-2	NA	12	NA	CASSLDRSSYTF	TGTGCCAGCAGCCTTGACAGGAGCAGCTACACCTTC
TRBV27	TRBJ2-7	NA	15	TRBD1	CASSWRTGNFYEQYF	TGTGCCAGCAGTTGGCGGACAGGGAACTTCTACGAGCAGTACTTC
TRBV6-1	TRBJ2-7	NA	13	TRBD1	CASSFDRGNEQYF	TGTGCCAGCAGTTTCGACAGGGGAAACGAGCAGTACTTC
TRBV12-3/TRBV12-4	TRBJ2-7	NA	13	NA	CASSSGEAYEQYF	TGTGCCAGCAGTTCAGGGGAAGCCTACGAGCAGTACTTC
TRBV6-6	TRBJ1-4	once	13	TRBD1	CASKTGGDEKLFF	TGTGCCAGCAAAACAGGGGGCGATGAAAAACTGTTTTTT
TRBV4-2	TRBJ1-5	NA	13	NA	CASSQDRGQPQHF	TGTGCCAGCAGCCAAGACAGGGGTCAGCCCCAGCATTTT
TRBV5-1	TRBJ1-6	NA	15	TRBD1	CASSSGDSGNSPLHF	TGCGCCAGCAGCTCTGGGGACAGTGGGAATTCACCCCTCCACTTT
TRBV7-3	TRBJ2-3	NA	15	TRBD2	CASSFAGGPGDTQYF	TGTGCCAGCAGCTTCGCGGGAGGGCCGGGAGATACGCAGTATTTT
TRBV5-1	TRBJ1-2	NA	14	NA	CASSPAGFSYGYTF	TGCGCCAGCAGCCCCGCAGGGTTCTCCTATGGCTACACCTTC
TRBV6-5	TRBJ1-1	NA	13	TRBD1	CASRGQGDTEAFF	TGTGCCAGCAGGGGACAGGGGGATACTGAAGCTTTCTTT
TRBV9	TRBJ1-6	NA	15	TRBD1	CASSVRQGSDSPLHF	TGTGCCAGCAGCGTAAGACAGGGTTCGGATTCACCCCTCCACTTT
TRBV6-5	TRBJ2-1	many	15	NA	CASRRTDLGNNEQFF	TGTGCCAGCAGACGCACAGACCTCGGAAACAATGAGCAGTTCTTC
TRBV25-1	TRBJ1-4	NA	15	NA	CASSEGTFGGEKLFF	TGTGCCAGCAGTGAGGGGACATTTGGGGGTGAAAAACTGTTTTTT
TRBV28	TRBJ1-1	NA	14	NA	CASSFFGRGGRAFF	TGTGCCAGCAGTTTTTTCGGCAGGGGCGGAAGAGCTTTCTTT
TRBV12-5	TRBJ1-2	NA	14	TRBD1	CASVGTGGFYGYTF	TGTGCTAGTGTTGGGACAGGGGGCTTCTATGGCTACACCTTC